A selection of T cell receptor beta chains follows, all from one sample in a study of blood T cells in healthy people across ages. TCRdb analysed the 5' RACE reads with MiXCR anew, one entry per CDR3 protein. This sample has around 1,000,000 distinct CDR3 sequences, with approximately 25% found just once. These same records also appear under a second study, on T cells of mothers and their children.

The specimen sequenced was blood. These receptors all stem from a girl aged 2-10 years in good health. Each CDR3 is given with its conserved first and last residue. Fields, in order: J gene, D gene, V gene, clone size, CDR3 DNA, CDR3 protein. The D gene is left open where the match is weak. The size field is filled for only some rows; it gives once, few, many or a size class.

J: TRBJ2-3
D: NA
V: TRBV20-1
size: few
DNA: TGCAGTGCTTCCCTTGCGGGACAACATACGCAGTATTTT
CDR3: CSASLAGQHTQYF

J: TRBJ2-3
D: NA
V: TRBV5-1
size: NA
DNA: TGCGCCAGCAGCTTGGCCTCCAACATTGGTTACCTAGACTCACTTACGCAGTATTTT
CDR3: CASSLASNIGYLDSLTQYF

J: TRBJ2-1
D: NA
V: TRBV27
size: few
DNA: TGTGCCAGCAAGAGGACCTCGTACTCCTACAATGAGCAGTTCTTC
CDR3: CASKRTSYSYNEQFF

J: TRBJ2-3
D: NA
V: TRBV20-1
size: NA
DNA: TGCAGTATAGGGAGTGCCGGGATAACCACAGATACGCAGTATTTT
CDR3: CSIGSAGITTDTQYF

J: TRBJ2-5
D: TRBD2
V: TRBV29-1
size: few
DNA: TGCAGCGTTGAATGGGGACTAGCGGGCGAAGAGACCCAGTACTTC
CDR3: CSVEWGLAGEETQYF

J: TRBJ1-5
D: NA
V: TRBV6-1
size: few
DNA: TGTGCCAGCAGACAGGTTACTCAGCCCCAGCATTTT
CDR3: CASRQVTQPQHF

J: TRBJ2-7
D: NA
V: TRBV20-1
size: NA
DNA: TGCAGTGCTCTTAGCGACGACCCCACCTACGAGCAGTACTTC
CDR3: CSALSDDPTYEQYF

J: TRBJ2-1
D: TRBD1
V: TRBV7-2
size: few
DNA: TGTGCCAGCAGCTCGCGCCCCGGGACAGGGATTTTGAATGAGCAGTCCTTC
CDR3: CASSSRPGTGILNEQSF

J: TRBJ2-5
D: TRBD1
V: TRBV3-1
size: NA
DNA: TGTGCCAGCAGCGAGGGACAGCCTGGGAGAGAGACCCAGTACTTC
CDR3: CASSEGQPGRETQYF

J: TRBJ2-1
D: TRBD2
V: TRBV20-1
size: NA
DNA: TGCAGTGCTAGTGGGTGGTATAGCGGGATTTCGAATGAGCAGTTCTTC
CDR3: CSASGWYSGISNEQFF

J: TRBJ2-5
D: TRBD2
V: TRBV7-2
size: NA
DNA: TGTGCCAGCAGCTTTGCCCTGTCTAGCGGGAGTTTGGAGACCCAGTACTTC
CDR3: CASSFALSSGSLETQYF

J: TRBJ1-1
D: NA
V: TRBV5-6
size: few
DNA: TGTGCCAGCAGCTCCCACCCTGCTACTGAAGCTTTCTTT
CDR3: CASSSHPATEAFF

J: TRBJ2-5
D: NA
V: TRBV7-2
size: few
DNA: TGTGCCAGCAGTTCCTGGTCCCAAGAGACCCAGTACTTC
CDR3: CASSSWSQETQYF

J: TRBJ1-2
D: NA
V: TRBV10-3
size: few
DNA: TGTGCCATCAGTGAAGCGGTCACCTATGGCTACACCTTC
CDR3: CAISEAVTYGYTF

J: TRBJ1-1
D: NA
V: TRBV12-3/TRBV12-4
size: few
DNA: TGTGCCAGCAGGTTACAGGGTGTGGGCACTGAAGCTTTCTTT
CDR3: CASRLQGVGTEAFF

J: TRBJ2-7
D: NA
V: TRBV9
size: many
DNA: TGTGCCAGCAGTACGGGACGGAATTCCTACGAGCAGTACTTC
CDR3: CASSTGRNSYEQYF

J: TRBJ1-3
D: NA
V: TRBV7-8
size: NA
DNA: TGTGCCAGCACCCCCGACTTCTCTGGAAACACCATATATTTT
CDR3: CASTPDFSGNTIYF

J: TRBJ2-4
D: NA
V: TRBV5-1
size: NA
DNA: TGCGCCAGCAGCTTGGATCCCAACATTCAGTACTTC
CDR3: CASSLDPNIQYF

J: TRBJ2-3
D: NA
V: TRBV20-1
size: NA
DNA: TGCAGTGCTAGGCATGAGGGAGTTGGACTTCGCGGAGATACGCAGTATTTT
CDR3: CSARHEGVGLRGDTQYF

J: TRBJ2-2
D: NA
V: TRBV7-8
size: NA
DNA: TGTGCCAGCAGCTTAGGCACGGGGATCACCGGGGAGCTGTTTTTT
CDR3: CASSLGTGITGELFF

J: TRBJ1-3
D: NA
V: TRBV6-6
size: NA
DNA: TGTGCCAGCAGTCCTACTGACAGCTCTGGAAACACCATATATTTT
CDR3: CASSPTDSSGNTIYF

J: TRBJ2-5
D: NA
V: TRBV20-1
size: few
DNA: TGCAGTGCTTCTACAGGCCCGGGGACCCAGTACTTC
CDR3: CSASTGPGTQYF

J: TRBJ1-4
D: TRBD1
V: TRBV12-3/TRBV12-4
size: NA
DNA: TGTGCCAGCAGCCCCGGGACAGCGGCCCAAAAACTGTTTTTT
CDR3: CASSPGTAAQKLFF

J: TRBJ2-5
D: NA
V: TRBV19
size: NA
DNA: TGTGCCAGTAAGTTCGTCGGGACTTCAGAGACCCAGTACTTC
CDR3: CASKFVGTSETQYF

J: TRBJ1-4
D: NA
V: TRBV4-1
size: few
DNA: TGCGCCAGCAGCCAAGTTTTTACGGAGGTCAATGAAAAACTGTTTTTT
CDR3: CASSQVFTEVNEKLFF

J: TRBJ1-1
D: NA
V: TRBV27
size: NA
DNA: TGTGCCAGCAGCCTCAACGACAGAGTGGGGAACACTGAAGCTTTCTTT
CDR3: CASSLNDRVGNTEAFF

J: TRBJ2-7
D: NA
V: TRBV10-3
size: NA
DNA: TGTGCCATCAGCCCCTCGCATGGCTACGAGCAGTACTTC
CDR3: CAISPSHGYEQYF

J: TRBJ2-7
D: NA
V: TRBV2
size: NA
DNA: TGTGCCAGCAGTATGTTCGACGAGCAGTACTTC
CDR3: CASSMFDEQYF

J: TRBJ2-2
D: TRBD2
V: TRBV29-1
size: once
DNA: TGCAGCGTTACGGGACTAGCGATCGGGAGAAGTAGCACCGGGGAGCTGTTTTTT
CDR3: CSVTGLAIGRSSTGELFF

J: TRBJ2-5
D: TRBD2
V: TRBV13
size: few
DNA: TGTGCCAGCAGCTTCATATCCCGGGGGGAAGAGACCCAGTACTTC
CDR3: CASSFISRGEETQYF

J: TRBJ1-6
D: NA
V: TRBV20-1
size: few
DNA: TGCAGTGCTAGAGGTTCTTCCAGGCTCCCCCAGGGCCTCCACTTT
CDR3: CSARGSSRLPQGLHF

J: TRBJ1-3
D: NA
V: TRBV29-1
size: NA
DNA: TGCAGCGTTGCGCGGGCCGAGTCTGGAAACACCATATATTTT
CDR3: CSVARAESGNTIYF

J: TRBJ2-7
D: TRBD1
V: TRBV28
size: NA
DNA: TGTGCCAGCAGACATCTACAGGGGTCCTACGAGCAGTACTTC
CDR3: CASRHLQGSYEQYF

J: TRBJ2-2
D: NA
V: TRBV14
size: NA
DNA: TGTGCCAGCAGCCAAACCGATTCCGCCACCGGGGAGCTGTTTTTT
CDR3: CASSQTDSATGELFF

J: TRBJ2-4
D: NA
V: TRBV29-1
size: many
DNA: TGCAGCGCCTATAGGCAGAAAGAAAACATTCAGTACTTC
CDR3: CSAYRQKENIQYF

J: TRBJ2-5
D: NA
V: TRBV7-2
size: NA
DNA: TGTGCCAGCAGCCCGAACAGTCAGGGGGAGACCCAGTACTTC
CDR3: CASSPNSQGETQYF

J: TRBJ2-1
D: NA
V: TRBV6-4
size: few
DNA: TGTGCCAGCAGTGAGGCGTCGGGAACCTACAATGAGCAGTTCTTC
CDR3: CASSEASGTYNEQFF

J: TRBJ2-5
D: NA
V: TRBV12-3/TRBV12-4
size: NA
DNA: TGTGCCAGCAGTATCCTTTTGGCGGAGCAAGAGACCCAGTACTTC
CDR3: CASSILLAEQETQYF

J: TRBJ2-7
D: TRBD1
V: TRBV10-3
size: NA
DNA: TGTGCCATCAGTGAGTCGACTCTTTTGCTGGACAGGGGGTTC
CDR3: CAISESTLLLDRGF

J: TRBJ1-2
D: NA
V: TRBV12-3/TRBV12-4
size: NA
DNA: TGTGCCAGCAGTCTTTACGTAGCTAACTATGGCTACACCTTC
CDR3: CASSLYVANYGYTF

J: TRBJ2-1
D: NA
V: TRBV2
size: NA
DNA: TGTGCCAGCGGGGTGAATGGGTTTTACAATGAGCAGTTCTTC
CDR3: CASGVNGFYNEQFF

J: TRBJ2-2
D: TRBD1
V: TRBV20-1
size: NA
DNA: TGCAGTGCCTCTACAGGGGCGGGCACCGGGGAGCTGTTTTTT
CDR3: CSASTGAGTGELFF

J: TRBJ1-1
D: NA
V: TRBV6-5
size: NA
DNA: TGTGCCAGCAGTTACCTGAAGGGCACTGAAGCTTTCTTT
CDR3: CASSYLKGTEAFF

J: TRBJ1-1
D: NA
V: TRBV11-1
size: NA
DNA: TGTGCCAGCCTAAAAGGAAGGGGCGACACTGAAGCTTTCTTT
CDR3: CASLKGRGDTEAFF

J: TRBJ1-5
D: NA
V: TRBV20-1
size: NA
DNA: TGCAGTGCTAGAGATAGCAGATTTCAAAATCAGCCCCAGCATTTT
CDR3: CSARDSRFQNQPQHF